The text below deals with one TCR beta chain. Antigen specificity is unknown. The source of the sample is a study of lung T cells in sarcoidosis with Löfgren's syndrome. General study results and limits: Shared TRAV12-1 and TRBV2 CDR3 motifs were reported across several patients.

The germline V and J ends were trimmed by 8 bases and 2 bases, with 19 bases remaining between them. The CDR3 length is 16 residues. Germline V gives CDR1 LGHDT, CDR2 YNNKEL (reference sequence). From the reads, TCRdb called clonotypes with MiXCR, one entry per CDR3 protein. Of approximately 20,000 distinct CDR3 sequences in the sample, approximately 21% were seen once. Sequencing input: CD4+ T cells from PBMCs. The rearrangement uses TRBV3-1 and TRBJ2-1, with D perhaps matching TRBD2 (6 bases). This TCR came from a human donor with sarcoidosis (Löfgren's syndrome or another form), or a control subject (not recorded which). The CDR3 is CASGTTGRPPYNEQFF. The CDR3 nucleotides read TGTGCCAGCGGCACCACCGGGAGACCCCCCTACAATGAGCAGTTCTTC.